A single sample is the source of the 5 T cell receptor beta chains below, sequenced in a study of T-cell reconstitution after alpha-beta-depleted transplantation in children. The TCRbeta library incorporated unique molecular identifiers. TCRdb ran MiXCR on the PCR reads and lists one entry per CDR3 protein. The sample holds around 340,000 distinct CDR3 sequences, 13% seen once. The sample consisted of PBMCs, taken from the stem cell graft. These receptors were taken from a human donor who donated a stem cell graft to a child with Fanconi anemia.

For the CDR3, the DNA is TGCGCCAGCAGCCAAGAACGAGGGAACTATGGCTACACCTTC. It codes for CASSQERGNYGYTF. The chain carries TRBV4-3 and TRBJ1-2; no firm D call. CDR3 length: 14 amino acids. Germline CDR1 and CDR2: LGHNA and YSLEER. Trimming pared 0 bases from V and 2 bases from J, leaving 7 bases between.

J is TRBJ1-1 and V is TRBV20-1; no firm D call. V lost 6 bases and J lost 0, with 17 bases in between. Germline lookup yields CDR1 DFQATT and CDR2 SNEGSKA (reference sequence). This CDR3 spans 15 amino acids. The CDR3: CSARRSGDLNTEAFF. As DNA, the CDR3 is TGCAGTGCCCGTCGGAGTGGCGACCTGAACACTGAAGCTTTCTTT.

The genes are TRBV19 and TRBJ1-2, with 10 nucleotides matching TRBD1. The CDR3 extends over 16 amino acids. Germline V lookup: CDR1 LNHDA, CDR2 SQIVND (reference sequence). V was pared by 0 bases and J by 4 bases, with 5 bases of the junction left unmatched. The CDR3 DNA reads TGTGCCAGTAGTATAGATTCGACAGGGGGCAGCTATGGCTACACCTTC. Its protein is CASSIDSTGGSYGYTF. Looking up the rest from reference TRBV19 and TRBJ1-2 gives the full variable domain: DGGITQSPKYLFRKEGQNVTLSCEQNLNHDAMYWYRQDPGQGLRLIYYSQIVNDFQKGDIAEGYSVSREKKESFPLTVTSAQKNPTAFYLCASSIDSTGGSYGYTFGSGTRLTVV.

The chain carries TRBV3-1 and TRBJ2-7; tentatively, D is TRBD1 (6 bases). CDR1 and CDR2 from the germline V gene are LGHDT and YNNKEL (reference sequence). This CDR3 has 14 residues. V shed 1 base and J shed 1 base, with 8 bases lying between them. The CDR3 region is CASSQGGTSYEQYV. CDR3 nucleotides: TGTGCCAGCAGCCAAGGGGGGACATCCTACGAGCAGTACGTC.

In its sample, this clonotype was seen many times. The chain employs TRBV4-3 and TRBJ1-2; 9 nucleotides agree with TRBD1. V was pared by 0 bases and J by 3 bases, with 8 bases of the junction left unmatched. Germline loops: CDR1 LGHNA, CDR2 YSLEER. The CDR3 runs 17 residues. CDR3 nucleotide sequence: TGCGCCAGCAGCCAAGATCCTACGGGACAGGGCTACTATGGCTACACCTTC. Its protein product is CASSQDPTGQGYYGYTF.